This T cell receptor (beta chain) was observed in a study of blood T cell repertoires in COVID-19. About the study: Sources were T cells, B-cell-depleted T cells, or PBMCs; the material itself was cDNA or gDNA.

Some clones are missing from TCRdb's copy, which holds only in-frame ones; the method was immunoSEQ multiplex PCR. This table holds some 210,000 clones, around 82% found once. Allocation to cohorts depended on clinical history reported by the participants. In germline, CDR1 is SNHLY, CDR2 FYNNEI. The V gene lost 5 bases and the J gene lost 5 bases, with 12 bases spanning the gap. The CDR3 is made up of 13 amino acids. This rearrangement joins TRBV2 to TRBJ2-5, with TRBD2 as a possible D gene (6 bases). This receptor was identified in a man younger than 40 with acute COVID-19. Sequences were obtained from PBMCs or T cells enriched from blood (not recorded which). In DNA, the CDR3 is TGTGCCAGCAGTAGACTAGTCGGGGAGACCCAGTACTTC. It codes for CASSRLVGETQYF.